This TCR beta chain emerged from a study of blood T cell repertoires in COVID-19 (dated by TCRdb to 2018 to 2020). Regarding the study in general: The collaborator samples originated in the United States, Italy and Spain and spanned the acute and convalescent phases of COVID-19. The prospective study material was composed of cDNA or gDNA derived from T cells, B-cell-depleted T cells, or PBMCs. Deeply sampled blood TCRbeta repertoires from subjects exposed to, actively infected with, or recovered from COVID-19 were included in the dataset. The repertoires were released in a freely available public database meant as a resource for research on the immune response to SARS-CoV-2. The samples were drawn from two sources: the first 160 participants of the ongoing ImmuneRACE study, and 1,000 to 1,500 subjects contributed by 6 global collaborators. Nearly every sample came with metadata listing a de-identified subject ID, COVID-19 status, age in years and sex. HLA class I and class II types, where available, came from metadata supplied by the sample provider rather than from assay-based typing.

What the research found in general, with its limitations: The quantity of clinical and demographic metadata differed by source and by participant and was supplied without curation.

Enrolling through a virtual design, the prospective study's participants ranged in age from roughly 18 to 90 years and lived across roughly 24 United States geographic areas. In the prospective study, cohorts were assigned on the basis of participant-reported clinical history obtained from a screening survey and a study questionnaire. In the prospective study, whole blood, serum and a nasopharyngeal or oropharyngeal swab were collected from each participant by mobile phlebotomists. Prospective study participants could optionally give additional blood draws and questionnaires over an approximately two-month period. Prospective study blood samples were shipped either frozen or at room temperature before DNA extraction. The CDR3 measures 17 amino acids from cysteine to phenylalanine. Kept here is only the CDR3 DNA, which spans 51 bases and is read in frame from base 1. In the germline V gene, CDR1 corresponds to KGHSH and CDR2 to LQKENI. V lost 0 bases and J lost 1 base, and the count of bases not matched to a germline gene is 1.

TCRbeta CDR3 regions were amplified from genomic DNA using the immunoSEQ Assay, a bias-controlled multiplex PCR. The authors processed their data as follows. The number of nucleated cells in each sample was estimated from the amplification of reference gene primers within the assay. To quantify the absolute abundance of each unique TCRbeta CDR3 rearrangement, sequence reads were collapsed and filtered. For each sample, productive Simpson clonality was calculated as the square root of Simpson's diversity index across productive rearrangements. TCRdb retrieved this table from immuneACCESS and kept in-frame rearrangements only. Not all clones are present; in checked studies, unresolved V genes account for under half, and no reason is known for the remainder. For V, J and clone size, that table is used; D and trimming come from the DNA. This sample has approximately 200,000 clones in its table, and roughly 90% of those were observed once. In total, the top ten clones hold 10% to 13% of the sample.

In the case of this clone: It lacks a known antigen. No qualities accompany the bases; no much larger clone lies one base away.

Sequencing input: PBMCs or T cells enriched from blood (not recorded which). This clonotype originated in a man younger than 35 with acute COVID-19. The chain couples TRBV18 to TRBJ2-2, with 11 middle bases fitting TRBD2. The CDR3 here reads CASSPPTSGENTGELFF. The DNA reads as follows: TGTGCCAGCTCACCACCGACTAGCGGGGAGAACACCGGGGAGCTGTTTTTT.